This TCR beta chain was observed in a study of T cell responses to AZD1222 COVID-19 vaccine. Generated by immunoSEQ multiplex PCR, the TCRdb table keeps only in-frame clones and is missing some. The sample has 160,000 or so clones, approximately 89% seen once. Germline V gene sequence: CDR1 LGHNT, CDR2 FRNRAP. The CDR3 has 18 amino acids. V shed 5 bases and J shed 5 bases, with 28 bases lying between them. This clone was found once. V usage is TRBV12-5 and J usage is TRBJ2-7; D perhaps matches TRBD1 (5 bases). The sequence derives from an adult in good health. The sample consisted of peripheral blood, taken on day 0 of AZD1222 vaccination. CDR3 sequence reads: CASGPPQLTVLPHDEQYF. DNA for the CDR3: TGTGCTAGTGGTCCTCCCCAATTGACAGTCTTACCCCACGACGAGCAGTACTTC.